The present T cell receptor (beta chain) was sequenced within a study of blood T cell repertoires in COVID-19. In the study overall: T cells, B-cell-depleted T cells, or PBMCs supplied cDNA or gDNA.

Sequencing used immunoSEQ multiplex PCR; TCRdb keeps in-frame clones, though not all of them. The sample lists fewer than 250,000 clones, 80% to 90% occurring once. Material for sequencing was peripheral blood. The sequence derives from a young man with active or convalescent COVID-19.

The CDR3 region is CASSGGGALADTQYF. The CDR3 nucleotides are TGCGCCAGCAGTGGCGGGGGGGCCTTGGCAGATACGCAGTATTTT. The chain recombines TRBV10-2 with TRBJ2-3; 9 nucleotides align to TRBD2. Germline V gene sequence: CDR1 WSHSY, CDR2 SAAADI. The CDR3 consists of 15 residues. The junction had 6 bases not matched to a gene; V was cut back by 4 bases and J by 4 bases.